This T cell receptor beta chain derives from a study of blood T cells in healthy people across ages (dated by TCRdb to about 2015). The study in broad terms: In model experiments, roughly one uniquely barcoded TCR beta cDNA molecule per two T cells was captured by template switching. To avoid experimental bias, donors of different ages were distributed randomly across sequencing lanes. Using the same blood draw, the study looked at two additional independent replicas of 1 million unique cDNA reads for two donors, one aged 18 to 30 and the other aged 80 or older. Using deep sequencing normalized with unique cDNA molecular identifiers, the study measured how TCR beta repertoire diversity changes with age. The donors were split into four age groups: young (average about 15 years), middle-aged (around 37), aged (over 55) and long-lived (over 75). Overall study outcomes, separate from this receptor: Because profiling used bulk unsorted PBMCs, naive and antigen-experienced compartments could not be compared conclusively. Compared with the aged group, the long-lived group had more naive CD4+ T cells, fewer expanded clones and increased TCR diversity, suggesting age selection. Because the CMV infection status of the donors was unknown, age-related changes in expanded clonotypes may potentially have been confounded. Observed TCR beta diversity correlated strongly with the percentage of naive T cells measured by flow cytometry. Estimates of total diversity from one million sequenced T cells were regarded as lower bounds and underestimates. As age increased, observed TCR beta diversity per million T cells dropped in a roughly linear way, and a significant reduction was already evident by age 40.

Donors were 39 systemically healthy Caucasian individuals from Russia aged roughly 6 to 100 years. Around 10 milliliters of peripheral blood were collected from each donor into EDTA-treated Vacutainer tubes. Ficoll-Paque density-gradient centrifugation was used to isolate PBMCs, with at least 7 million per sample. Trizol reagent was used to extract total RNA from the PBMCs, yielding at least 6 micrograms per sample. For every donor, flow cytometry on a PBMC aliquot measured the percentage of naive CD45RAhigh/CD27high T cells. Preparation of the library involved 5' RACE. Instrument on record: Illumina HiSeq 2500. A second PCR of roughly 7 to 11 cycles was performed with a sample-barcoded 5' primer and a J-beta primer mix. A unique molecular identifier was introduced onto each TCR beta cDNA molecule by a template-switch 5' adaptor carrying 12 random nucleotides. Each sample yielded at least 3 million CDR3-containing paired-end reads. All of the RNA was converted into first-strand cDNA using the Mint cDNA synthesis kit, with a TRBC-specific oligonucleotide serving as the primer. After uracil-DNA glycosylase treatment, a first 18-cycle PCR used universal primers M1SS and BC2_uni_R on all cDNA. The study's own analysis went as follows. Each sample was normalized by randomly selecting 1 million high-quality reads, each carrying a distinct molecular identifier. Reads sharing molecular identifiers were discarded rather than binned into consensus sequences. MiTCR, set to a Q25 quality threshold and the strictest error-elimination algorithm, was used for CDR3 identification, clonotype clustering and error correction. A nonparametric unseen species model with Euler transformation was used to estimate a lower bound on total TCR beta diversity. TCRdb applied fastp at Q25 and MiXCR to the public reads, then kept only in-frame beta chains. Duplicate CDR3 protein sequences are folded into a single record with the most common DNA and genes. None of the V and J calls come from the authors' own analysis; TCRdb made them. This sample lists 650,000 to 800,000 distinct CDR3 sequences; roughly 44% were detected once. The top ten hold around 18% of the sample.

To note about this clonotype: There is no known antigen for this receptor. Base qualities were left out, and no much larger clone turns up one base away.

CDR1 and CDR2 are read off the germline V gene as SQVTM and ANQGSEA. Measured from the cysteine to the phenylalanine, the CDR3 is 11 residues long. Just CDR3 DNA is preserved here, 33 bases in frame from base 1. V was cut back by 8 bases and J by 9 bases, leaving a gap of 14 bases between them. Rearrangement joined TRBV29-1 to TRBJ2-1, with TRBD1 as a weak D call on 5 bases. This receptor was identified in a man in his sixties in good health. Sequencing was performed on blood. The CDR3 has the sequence CSLSQQGEQFF. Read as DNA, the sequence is TGCAGCTTATCACAGCAGGGTGAGCAGTTCTTC.